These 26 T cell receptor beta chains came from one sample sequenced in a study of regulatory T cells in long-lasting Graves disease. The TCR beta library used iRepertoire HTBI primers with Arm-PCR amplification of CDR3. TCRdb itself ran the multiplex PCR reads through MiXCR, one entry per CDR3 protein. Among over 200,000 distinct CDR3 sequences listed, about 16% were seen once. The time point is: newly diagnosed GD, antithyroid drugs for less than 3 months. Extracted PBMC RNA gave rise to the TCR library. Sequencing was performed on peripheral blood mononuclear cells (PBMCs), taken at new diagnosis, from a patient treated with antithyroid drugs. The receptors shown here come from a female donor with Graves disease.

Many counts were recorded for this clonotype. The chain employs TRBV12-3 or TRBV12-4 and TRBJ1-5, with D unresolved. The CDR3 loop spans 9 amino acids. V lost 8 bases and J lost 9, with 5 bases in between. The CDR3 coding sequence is TGTGCCAGCGGCGCGCCCCAGCATTTT. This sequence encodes CASGAPQHF.

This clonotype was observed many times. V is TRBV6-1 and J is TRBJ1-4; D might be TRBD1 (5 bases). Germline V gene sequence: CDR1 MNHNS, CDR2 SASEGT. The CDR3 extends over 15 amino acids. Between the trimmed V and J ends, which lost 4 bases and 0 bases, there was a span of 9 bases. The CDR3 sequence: CASSARGATNEKLFF. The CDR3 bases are TGTGCCAGCAGTGCCCGGGGGGCAACTAATGAAAAACTGTTTTTT.

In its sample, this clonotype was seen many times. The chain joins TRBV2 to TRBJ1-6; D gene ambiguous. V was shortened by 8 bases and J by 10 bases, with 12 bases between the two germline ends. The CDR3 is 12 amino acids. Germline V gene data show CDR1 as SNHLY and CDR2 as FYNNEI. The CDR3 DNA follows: TGTGCCAGCTACGATCGAGGCTCACCCCTCCACTTT. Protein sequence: CASYDRGSPLHF.

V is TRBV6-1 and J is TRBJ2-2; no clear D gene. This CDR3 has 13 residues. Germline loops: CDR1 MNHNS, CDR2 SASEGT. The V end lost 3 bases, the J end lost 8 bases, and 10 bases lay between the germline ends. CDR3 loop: CASSDSPWGELFF. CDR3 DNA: TGTGCCAGCAGTGACAGTCCTTGGGGGGAGCTGTTTTTT.

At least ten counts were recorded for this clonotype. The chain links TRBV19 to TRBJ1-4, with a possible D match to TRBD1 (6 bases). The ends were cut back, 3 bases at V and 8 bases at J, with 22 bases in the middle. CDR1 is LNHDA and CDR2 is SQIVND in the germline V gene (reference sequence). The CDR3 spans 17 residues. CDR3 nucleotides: TGTGCCAGTAGTATCCCACCGATCGCTCAGAGGGGGGAAAAACTGTTTTTT. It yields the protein CASSIPPIAQRGEKLFF.

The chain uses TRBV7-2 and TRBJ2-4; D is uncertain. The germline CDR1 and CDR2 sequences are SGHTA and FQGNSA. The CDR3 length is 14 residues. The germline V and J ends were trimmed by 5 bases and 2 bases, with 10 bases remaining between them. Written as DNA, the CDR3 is TGTGCCAGCAGCCCTACCATACCCAAAAACATTCAGTACTTC. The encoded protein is CASSPTIPKNIQYF.

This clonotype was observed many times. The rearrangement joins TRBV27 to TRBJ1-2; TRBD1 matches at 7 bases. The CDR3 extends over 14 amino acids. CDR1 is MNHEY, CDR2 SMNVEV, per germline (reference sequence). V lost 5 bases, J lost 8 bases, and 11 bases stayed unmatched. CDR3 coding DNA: TGTGCCAGCAGTCCGGGGACAGACCTTGGGGGCTACACCTTC. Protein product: CASSPGTDLGGYTF.

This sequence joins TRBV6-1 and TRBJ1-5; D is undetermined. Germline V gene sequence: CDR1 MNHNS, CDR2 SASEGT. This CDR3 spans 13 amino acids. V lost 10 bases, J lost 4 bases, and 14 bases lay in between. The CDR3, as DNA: TGTGCCACCTCCTCGAGAGAGAATCAGCCCCAGCATTTT. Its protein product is CATSSRENQPQHF.

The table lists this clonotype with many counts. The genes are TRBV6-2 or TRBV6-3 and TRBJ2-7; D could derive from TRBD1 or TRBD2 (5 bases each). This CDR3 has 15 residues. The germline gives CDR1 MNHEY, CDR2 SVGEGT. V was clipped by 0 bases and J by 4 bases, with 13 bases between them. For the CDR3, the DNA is TGTGCCAGCAGTTACTCCGGGACCGGGGATTACGAGCAGTACTTC. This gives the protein CASSYSGTGDYEQYF.

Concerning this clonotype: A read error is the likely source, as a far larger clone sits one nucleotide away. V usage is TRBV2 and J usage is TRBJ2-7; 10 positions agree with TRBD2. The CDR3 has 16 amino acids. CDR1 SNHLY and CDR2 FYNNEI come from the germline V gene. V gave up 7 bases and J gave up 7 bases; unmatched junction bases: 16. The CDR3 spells CASTGLADRSYNEQYF. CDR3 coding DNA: TGTGCCAGCACCGGACTAGCGGATCGCTCCTACAATGAGCAGTACTTC.

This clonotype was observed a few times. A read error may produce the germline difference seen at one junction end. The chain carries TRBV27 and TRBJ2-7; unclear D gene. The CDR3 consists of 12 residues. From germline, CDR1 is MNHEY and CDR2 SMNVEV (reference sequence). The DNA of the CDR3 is TGTGCCAGCAGTTCAACGACCGGACGCCTTATGTGG. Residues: CASSSTTGRLMW.

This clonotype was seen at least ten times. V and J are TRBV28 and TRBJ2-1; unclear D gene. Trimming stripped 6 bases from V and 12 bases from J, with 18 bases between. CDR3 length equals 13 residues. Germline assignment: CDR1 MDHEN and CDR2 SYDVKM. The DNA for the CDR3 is TGTGCCAGCAGCCCGACCGACGGACGTGGGCAGTTCTTC. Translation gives CASSPTDGRGQFF.

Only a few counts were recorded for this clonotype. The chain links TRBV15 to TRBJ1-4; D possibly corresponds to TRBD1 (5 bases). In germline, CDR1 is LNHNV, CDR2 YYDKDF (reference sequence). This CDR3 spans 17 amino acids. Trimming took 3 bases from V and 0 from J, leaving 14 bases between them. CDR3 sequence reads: CATSSGRDVATNEKLFF. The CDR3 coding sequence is TGTGCCACCAGCAGCGGCAGGGACGTCGCAACTAATGAAAAACTGTTTTTT.

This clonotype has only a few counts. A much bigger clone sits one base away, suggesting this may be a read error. The CDR3 reads CASSYHESGGETQCF. CDR3 coding DNA: TGTGCCAGCAGTTACCACGAGAGCGGCGGGGAGACCCAGTGCTTC. The chain recombines TRBV6-5 with TRBJ2-5; possible D gene TRBD2, 6 bases. The V gene's germline CDR1 is MNHEY and CDR2 SVGAGI. This CDR3 has 15 residues.

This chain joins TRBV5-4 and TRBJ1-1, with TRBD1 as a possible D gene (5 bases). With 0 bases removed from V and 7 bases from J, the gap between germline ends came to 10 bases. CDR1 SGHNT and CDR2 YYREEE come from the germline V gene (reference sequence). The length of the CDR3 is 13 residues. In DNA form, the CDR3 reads TGTGCCAGCAGCTTGGGACAGACAGATGAAGCTTTCTTT. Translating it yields CASSLGQTDEAFF.

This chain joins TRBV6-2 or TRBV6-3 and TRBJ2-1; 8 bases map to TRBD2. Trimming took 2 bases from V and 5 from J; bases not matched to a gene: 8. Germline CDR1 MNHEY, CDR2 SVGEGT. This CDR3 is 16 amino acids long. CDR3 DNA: TGTGCCAGCAGTTACCCCCCGGGACTAGACAACAATGAGCAGTTCTTC. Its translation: CASSYPPGLDNNEQFF.

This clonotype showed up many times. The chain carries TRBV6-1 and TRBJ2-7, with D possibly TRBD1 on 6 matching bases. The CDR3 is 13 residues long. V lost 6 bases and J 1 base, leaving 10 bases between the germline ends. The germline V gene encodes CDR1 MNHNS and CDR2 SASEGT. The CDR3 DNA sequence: TGTGCCAGCAGGCGGACAGAATCCTACGAGCAGTACTTC. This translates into CASRRTESYEQYF.

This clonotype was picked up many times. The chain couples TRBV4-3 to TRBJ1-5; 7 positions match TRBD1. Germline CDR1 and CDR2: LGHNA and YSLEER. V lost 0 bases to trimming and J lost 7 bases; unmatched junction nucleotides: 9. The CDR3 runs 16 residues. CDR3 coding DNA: TGCGCCAGCAGCCAAGATCTCGACAGGGTTTTGCAGCCCCAGCATTTT. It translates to CASSQDLDRVLQPQHF.

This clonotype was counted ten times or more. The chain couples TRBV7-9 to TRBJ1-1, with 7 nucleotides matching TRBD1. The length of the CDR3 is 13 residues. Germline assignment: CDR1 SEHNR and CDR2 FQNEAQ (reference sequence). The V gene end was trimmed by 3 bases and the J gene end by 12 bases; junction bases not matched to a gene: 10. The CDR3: CASSFGRDRIPFF. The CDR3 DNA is TGTGCCAGCAGCTTCGGAAGGGACAGAATCCCTTTCTTT.

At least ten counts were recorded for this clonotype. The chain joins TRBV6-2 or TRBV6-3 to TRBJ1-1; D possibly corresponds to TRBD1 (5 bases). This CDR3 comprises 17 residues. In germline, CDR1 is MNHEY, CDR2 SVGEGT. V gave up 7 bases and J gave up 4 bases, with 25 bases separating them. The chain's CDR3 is CASNPQLGEGPITEAFF. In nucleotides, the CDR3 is TGTGCCAGCAACCCACAACTAGGAGAGGGGCCAATCACTGAAGCTTTCTTT.

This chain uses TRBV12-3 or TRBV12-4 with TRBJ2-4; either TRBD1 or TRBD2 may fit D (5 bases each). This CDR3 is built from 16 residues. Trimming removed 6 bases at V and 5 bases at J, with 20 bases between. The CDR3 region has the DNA TGTGCCAGCAGCCTATTCGCCGGGACCAAGCAAAACATTCAGTACTTC. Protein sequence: CASSLFAGTKQNIQYF.

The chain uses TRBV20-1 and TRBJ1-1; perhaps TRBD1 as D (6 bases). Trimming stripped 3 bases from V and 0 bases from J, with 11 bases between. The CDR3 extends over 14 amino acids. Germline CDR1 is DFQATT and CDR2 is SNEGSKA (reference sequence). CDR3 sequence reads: CSASRGAVNTEAFF. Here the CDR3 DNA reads TGCAGTGCTAGTCGGGGGGCAGTGAACACTGAAGCTTTCTTT.

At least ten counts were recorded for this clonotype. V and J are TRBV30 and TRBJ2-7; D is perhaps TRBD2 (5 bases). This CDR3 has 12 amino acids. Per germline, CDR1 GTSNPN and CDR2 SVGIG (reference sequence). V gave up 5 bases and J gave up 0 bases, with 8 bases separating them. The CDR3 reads CAWGGLSYEQYF. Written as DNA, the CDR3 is TGTGCCTGGGGAGGCCTCTCCTACGAGCAGTACTTC.

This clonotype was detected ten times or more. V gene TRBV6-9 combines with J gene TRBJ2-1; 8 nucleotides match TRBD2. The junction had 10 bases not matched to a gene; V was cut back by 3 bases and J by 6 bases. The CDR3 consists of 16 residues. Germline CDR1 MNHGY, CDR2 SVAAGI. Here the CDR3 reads CASSYPSGSSRNEQFF. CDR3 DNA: TGTGCCAGCAGTTACCCAAGCGGGAGTTCGCGCAATGAGCAGTTCTTC.

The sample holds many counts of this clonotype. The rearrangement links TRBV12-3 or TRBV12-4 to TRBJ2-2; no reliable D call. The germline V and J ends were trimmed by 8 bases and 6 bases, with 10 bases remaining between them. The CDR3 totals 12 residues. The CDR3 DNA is TGTGCCAGCTTTCCGCAGGCCGGGGAGCTGTTTTTT. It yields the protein CASFPQAGELFF.

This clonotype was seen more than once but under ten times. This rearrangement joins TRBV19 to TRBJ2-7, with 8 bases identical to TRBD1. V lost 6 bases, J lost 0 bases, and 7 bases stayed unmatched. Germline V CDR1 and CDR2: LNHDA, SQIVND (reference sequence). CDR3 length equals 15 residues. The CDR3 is CASSIQGDGSYEQYF. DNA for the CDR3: TGTGCCAGTAGCATACAGGGGGATGGCTCCTACGAGCAGTACTTC.